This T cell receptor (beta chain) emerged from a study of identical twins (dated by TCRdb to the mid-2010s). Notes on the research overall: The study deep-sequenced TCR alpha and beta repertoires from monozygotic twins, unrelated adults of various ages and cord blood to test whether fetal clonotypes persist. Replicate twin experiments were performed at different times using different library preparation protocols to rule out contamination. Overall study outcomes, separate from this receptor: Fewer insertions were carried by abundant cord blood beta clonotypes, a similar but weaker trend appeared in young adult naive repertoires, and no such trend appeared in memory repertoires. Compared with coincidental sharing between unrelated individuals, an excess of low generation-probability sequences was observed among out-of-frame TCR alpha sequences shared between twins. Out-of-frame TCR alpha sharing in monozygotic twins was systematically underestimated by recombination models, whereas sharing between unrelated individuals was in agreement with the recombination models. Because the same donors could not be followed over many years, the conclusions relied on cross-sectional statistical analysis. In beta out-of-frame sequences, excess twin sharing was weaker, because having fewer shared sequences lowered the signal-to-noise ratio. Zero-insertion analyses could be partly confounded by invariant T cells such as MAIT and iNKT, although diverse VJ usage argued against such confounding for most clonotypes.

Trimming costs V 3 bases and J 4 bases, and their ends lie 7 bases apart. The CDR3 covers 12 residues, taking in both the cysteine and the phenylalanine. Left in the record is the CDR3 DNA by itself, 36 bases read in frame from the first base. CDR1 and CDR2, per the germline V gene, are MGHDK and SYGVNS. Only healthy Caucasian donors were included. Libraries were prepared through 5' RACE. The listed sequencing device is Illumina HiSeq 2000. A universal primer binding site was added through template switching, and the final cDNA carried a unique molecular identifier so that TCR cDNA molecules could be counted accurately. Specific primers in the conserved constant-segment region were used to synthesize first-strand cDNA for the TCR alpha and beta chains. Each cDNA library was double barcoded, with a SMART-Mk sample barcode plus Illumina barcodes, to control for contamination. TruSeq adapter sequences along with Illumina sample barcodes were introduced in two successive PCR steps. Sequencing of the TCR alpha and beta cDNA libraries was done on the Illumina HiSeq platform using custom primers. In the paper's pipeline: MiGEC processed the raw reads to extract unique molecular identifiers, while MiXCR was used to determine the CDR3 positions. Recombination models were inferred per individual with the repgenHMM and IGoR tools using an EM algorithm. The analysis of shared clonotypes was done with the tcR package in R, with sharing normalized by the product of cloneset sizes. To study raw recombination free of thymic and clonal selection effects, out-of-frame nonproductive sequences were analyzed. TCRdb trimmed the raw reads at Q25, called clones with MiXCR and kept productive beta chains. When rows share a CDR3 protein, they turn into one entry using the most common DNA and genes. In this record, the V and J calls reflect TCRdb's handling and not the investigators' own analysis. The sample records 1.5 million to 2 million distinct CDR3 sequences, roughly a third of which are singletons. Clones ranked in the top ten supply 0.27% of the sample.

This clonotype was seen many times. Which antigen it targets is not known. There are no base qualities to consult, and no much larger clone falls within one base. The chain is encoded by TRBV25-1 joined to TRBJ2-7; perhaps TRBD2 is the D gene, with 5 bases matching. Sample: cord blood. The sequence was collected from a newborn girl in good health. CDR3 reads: CASSDPGYEQYF. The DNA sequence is TGTGCCAGCAGTGATCCGGGGTACGAGCAGTACTTC.